This T cell receptor (beta chain) was sequenced for a study of blood T cell repertoires in COVID-19. Across the whole study: The United States, Italy and Spain provided the acute and convalescent COVID-19 samples. Sources were T cells, B-cell-depleted T cells, or PBMCs; the material itself was cDNA or gDNA.

Germline CDR1 reads SGHRS; CDR2 reads YFSETQ. V trimming: 0 bases; J trimming: 3 bases; junction bases outside the gene matches: 5. This CDR3 contains 16 residues. The authors' processing: Estimation of nucleated cell counts was performed using reference gene primer amplification. Measured with immunoSEQ multiplex PCR; TCRdb has only the in-frame clones, and not every one. For V, J and clone size, that table is used; D and trimming come from the DNA. The sample records 84,000 or so clones, approximately 86% being singletons. What was sequenced was peripheral blood. J is TRBJ2-2 and V is TRBV5-1, with TRBD2 identical over 7 bases. The source is an elderly woman with acute or convalescent COVID-19. The CDR3 nucleotides read TGCGCCAGCAGCTTGGTGGCGGGAGAGGACACCGGGGAGCTGTTTTTT. Its translation is CASSLVAGEDTGELFF.